The 22 T cell receptor beta chains in this list originate from one sample, sequenced in a study of lymphopenia after photon versus proton radiotherapy. This table comes from immunoSEQ multiplex PCR, and its TCRdb copy is limited to in-frame clones, with some not included. The sample contains around 150,000 clones, 80% to 90% of which appear only once. Material: peripheral blood, obtained from a patient treated with photon-based radiotherapy. These receptors were taken from a man aged 50 to 60 with gastric cancer.

V and J are TRBV15 and TRBJ1-2, with a possible D match to TRBD1 (5 bases). The CDR3 consists of 17 residues. The germline V gene encodes CDR1 LNHNV and CDR2 YYDKDF (reference sequence). Trimming cost V 0 bases and J 4 bases, with 18 bases left between them. CDR3: CATSRDRVGTGTYGYTF. The CDR3 nucleotides are TGTGCCACCAGCAGAGATCGGGTAGGCACTGGGACCTATGGCTACACCTTC.

This rearrangement joins TRBV5-1 to TRBJ1-1, with a weak D call TRBD1 (6 bases). The CDR3 is made up of 13 amino acids. The V and J ends lost 3 bases and 2 bases respectively, with 8 bases between them. Germline lookup yields CDR1 SGHRS and CDR2 YFSETQ. The CDR3 nucleotides are TGCGCCAGCAGCTCCAGGGGTAACACTGAAGCTTTCTTT. This codes for CASSSRGNTEAFF.

The chain joins TRBV29-1 to TRBJ1-1; TRBD1 matches at 8 bases. In germline, CDR1 is SQVTM, CDR2 ANQGSEA. The CDR3 is 15 amino acids. Germline trimming cut 2 bases from V and 8 bases from J; bases unmatched to any gene: 13. In DNA, the CDR3 is TGCAGCGTTGAAAATCCTTGGCAGGGGGCGAGGGAAGCTTTCTTT. Protein product: CSVENPWQGAREAFF.

The chain joins TRBV6-5 to TRBJ1-2, with unresolved D. The CDR3 runs 13 residues. The ends were cut back, 6 bases at V and 3 bases at J, with 11 bases in the middle. CDR1 is MNHEY, CDR2 SVGAGI, per germline. The CDR3 loop is CASREGSYYGYTF. CDR3 nucleotide sequence: TGTGCCAGCAGGGAGGGTTCCTACTATGGCTACACCTTC.

The rearrangement joins TRBV5-1 to TRBJ2-7, with TRBD2 matching over 10 bases. This CDR3 region has 15 residues. With V trimmed by 0 bases and J by 5 bases, 5 bases remained unmatched. CDR1 SGHRS and CDR2 YFSETQ come from the germline V gene. CDR3 sequence (DNA): TGCGCCAGCAGCTTGGGTCTAGCGGGAGCGGACGAGCAGTACTTC. Amino acids: CASSLGLAGADEQYF.

The V call is TRBV9, the J call TRBJ2-1; TRBD2 might be the D (5 bases). The CDR3 consists of 15 residues. Germline V lookup: CDR1 SGDLS, CDR2 YYNGEE. V dropped 0 bases and J dropped 6 bases, with 13 bases sitting between them. CDR3 coding DNA: TGTGCCAGCAGCGTAGGGGGAGCCGGGCGCAATGAGCAGTTCTTC. It specifies CASSVGGAGRNEQFF. Full variable domain (missing parts from reference TRBV9 and TRBJ2-1): DSGVTQTPKHLITATGQRVTLRCSPRSGDLSVYWYQQSLDQGLQFLIQYYNGEERAKGNILERFSAQQFPDLHSELNLSSLELGDSALYFCASSVGGAGRNEQFFGPGTRLTVL.

This clone occurred once. The V gene is TRBV4-1, the J gene TRBJ2-1; 16 bases map to TRBD2. V shed 3 bases and J 5 bases; nucleotides not matched to a gene: 1. The germline V gene encodes CDR1 MGHRA and CDR2 YSYEKL. This CDR3 spans 16 amino acids. CDR3 residues: CASSQGLAGGNNEQFF. The CDR3 DNA reads as TGCGCCAGCAGCCAGGGACTAGCGGGAGGGAACAATGAGCAGTTCTTC.

The rearrangement uses TRBV5-1 and TRBJ2-1; tentatively, D is TRBD2 (6 bases). Germline V gene data show CDR1 as SGHRS and CDR2 as YFSETQ. V was pared by 5 bases and J by 5 bases, with 23 bases between. The CDR3 sequence is 17 residues long. The CDR3 region is CASSSGRTTAFDNEQFF. In DNA form, the CDR3 reads TGCGCCAGCAGTTCTGGCCGGACTACCGCCTTTGACAATGAGCAGTTCTTC. Looking up the rest from reference TRBV5-1 and TRBJ2-1 gives the full variable domain: KAGVTQTPRYLIKTRGQQVTLSCSPISGHRSVSWYQQTPGQGLQFLFEYFSETQRNKGNFPGRFSGRQFSNSRSEMNVSTLELGDSALYLCASSSGRTTAFDNEQFFGPGTRLTVL.

V is TRBV29-1 and J is TRBJ1-1; D is possibly TRBD1 (5 bases). The ends were cut back, 5 bases at V and 5 bases at J, with 18 bases in the middle. The CDR3 extends over 14 amino acids. CDR1 is SQVTM and CDR2 is ANQGSEA in the germline V gene. DNA of the CDR3: TGCAGCGTTCGGCACTCCGGGGGAGGGACTGAAGCTTTCTTT. This codes for CSVRHSGGGTEAFF.

This chain links TRBV6-1 with TRBJ1-3; no firm D call. Germline V CDR1 and CDR2: MNHNS, SASEGT. Trimming took off 0 bases at V and 4 bases at J, with 4 bases between the two ends. This CDR3 has 13 residues. Here the CDR3 DNA reads TGTGCCAGCAGTGAAGCGCTAGGAAACACCATATATTTT. This encodes CASSEALGNTIYF.

In nucleotides, the CDR3 is TGTGCCACTAAAGCGGGAGGCTCCTACAATGAGCAGTTCTTC. As protein: CATKAGGSYNEQFF. The chain links TRBV19 to TRBJ2-1; 9 bases agree with TRBD2. Germline V lookup: CDR1 LNHDA, CDR2 SQIVND (reference sequence). The CDR3 extends over 14 amino acids. With 10 bases clipped from V and 0 bases from J, the junction kept 4 bases outside the gene matches.

The chain combines TRBV30 with TRBJ2-1; tentative D call: TRBD1 (6 bases). Trimming took off 0 bases at V and 4 bases at J, with 19 bases between the two ends. CDR1 is GTSNPN and CDR2 is SVGIG in the germline V gene (reference sequence). The CDR3 sequence is 17 residues long. The CDR3 coding sequence is TGTGCCTGGAGTGTACGGACCCTGGCCGACAGGTACAATGAGCAGTTCTTC. This encodes CAWSVRTLADRYNEQFF.

This sequence joins TRBV29-1 and TRBJ1-1; D gene ambiguous. V shed 4 bases and J shed 2 bases, with 8 bases lying between them. Per germline, CDR1 SQVTM and CDR2 ANQGSEA. CDR3 length: 12 amino acids. CDR3 protein: CSVGTLNTEAFF. In DNA form, the CDR3 reads TGCAGCGTTGGGACCCTTAACACTGAAGCTTTCTTT. Drawing the rest from reference TRBV29-1 and TRBJ1-1, the complete variable domain is SAVISQKPSRDICQRGTSLTIQCQVDSQVTMMFWYRQQPGQSLTLIATANQGSEATYESGFVIDKFPISRPNLTFSTLTVSNMSPEDSSIYLCSVGTLNTEAFFGQGTRLTVV.

The rearrangement joins TRBV7-2 to TRBJ2-3; D is uncertain. V lost 2 bases and J 3 bases, leaving 9 bases between the germline ends. CDR3 length equals 14 residues. CDR1 SGHTA and CDR2 FQGNSA come from the germline V gene. The CDR3, as DNA: TGTGCCAGCAGCTTAACAGTACAAACAGATACGCAGTATTTT. Amino acid sequence: CASSLTVQTDTQYF. Based on the CDR3 plus reference TRBV7-2 and TRBJ2-3, the full variable domain is GAGVSQSPSNKVTEKGKDVELRCDPISGHTALYWYRQSLGQGLEFLIYFQGNSAPDKSGLPSDRFSAERTGGSVSTLTIQRTQQEDSAVYLCASSLTVQTDTQYFGPGTRLTVL.

The rearrangement uses TRBV9 and TRBJ1-4; D unresolved. The V gene lost 1 base and the J gene lost 4 bases, with 11 bases spanning the gap. CDR3 size: 15 residues. Germline V gene data show CDR1 as SGDLS and CDR2 as YYNGEE. CDR3 bases: TGTGCCAGCAGCGTAAGTTGGCAGATTAATGAAAAACTGTTTTTT. Its translation: CASSVSWQINEKLFF.

The chain joins TRBV19 to TRBJ1-1, with 9 bases lining up with TRBD1. J was trimmed by 6 bases and V by 4 bases; bases with no gene match: 3. This CDR3 region has 13 residues. Germline V CDR1 and CDR2: LNHDA, SQIVND (reference sequence). CDR3 in amino acids: CASSRQGGPEAFF. The DNA of the CDR3 is TGTGCCAGTAGTAGACAGGGGGGGCCTGAAGCTTTCTTT.

The genes are TRBV10-3 and TRBJ2-7; 7 bases agree with TRBD2. Germline values: CDR1 ENHRY, CDR2 SYGVKD. After removal of 4 bases from V and 3 bases from J, the junction contained 9 bases not matched to a gene. The CDR3 has 15 amino acids. The CDR3 nucleotides read TGTGCCATCAGTGGGTCTCAGGGAGGGAGCTACGAGCAGTACTTC. It encodes CAISGSQGGSYEQYF.

This clone turned up a few times. The chain is built from TRBV30 and TRBJ2-2; 7 bases match TRBD1. CDR1 is GTSNPN and CDR2 is SVGIG in the germline V gene (reference sequence). The CDR3 contains 14 residues. Trimming took 3 bases from V and 14 from J; bases not matched to a gene: 15. This CDR3 reads CAWSKGQYSSSLFF. DNA for the CDR3: TGTGCCTGGAGCAAGGGACAGTACTCCTCGTCCCTGTTTTTT.

The V gene is TRBV29-1, the J gene TRBJ2-1, with 8 bases identical to TRBD1. Germline V gene data show CDR1 as SQVTM and CDR2 as ANQGSEA. The CDR3 covers 19 residues. V lost 3 bases, J lost 1 base, and 17 bases stayed unmatched. In DNA, the CDR3 is TGCAGCGTTGACGGAGGGGGCAGGGGGCGAATTCGGTCCTACAATGAGCAGTTCTTC. Residues: CSVDGGGRGRIRSYNEQFF.

This clone was observed once. The chain joins TRBV7-5 to TRBJ1-5; the D call of TRBD1 is as the table states it, not checked on the DNA. TRBV7-5 is noted as a pseudogene. This CDR3 comprises 16 residues. The CDR3 sequence is CARSTRDTRSNQPQHF. The CDR3 DNA is TGTGCCAGAAGCACAAGGGACACGAGGTCTAATCAGCCCCAGCATTTT.

This sequence joins TRBV10-3 and TRBJ1-5; tentatively, D is TRBD1 (6 bases). The CDR3 runs 14 residues. The germline CDR1 and CDR2 sequences are ENHRY and SYGVKD. V gave up 4 bases and J gave up 11 bases, with 18 bases separating them. CDR3 sequence: CAISVGGAGEAQHF. As DNA, the CDR3 is TGTGCCATCAGTGTCGGGGGCGCGGGGGAGGCCCAGCATTTT.

The chain links TRBV2 to TRBJ2-7; tentatively, D is TRBD2 (5 bases). Germline-derived CDR1 and CDR2 are SNHLY and FYNNEI. The CDR3 is 11 residues long. V shed 6 bases and J shed 2 bases, with 5 bases lying between them. CDR3 DNA: TGTGCCAGCAGGAGGGCCTACGAGCAGTACTTC. This gives the protein CASRRAYEQYF.